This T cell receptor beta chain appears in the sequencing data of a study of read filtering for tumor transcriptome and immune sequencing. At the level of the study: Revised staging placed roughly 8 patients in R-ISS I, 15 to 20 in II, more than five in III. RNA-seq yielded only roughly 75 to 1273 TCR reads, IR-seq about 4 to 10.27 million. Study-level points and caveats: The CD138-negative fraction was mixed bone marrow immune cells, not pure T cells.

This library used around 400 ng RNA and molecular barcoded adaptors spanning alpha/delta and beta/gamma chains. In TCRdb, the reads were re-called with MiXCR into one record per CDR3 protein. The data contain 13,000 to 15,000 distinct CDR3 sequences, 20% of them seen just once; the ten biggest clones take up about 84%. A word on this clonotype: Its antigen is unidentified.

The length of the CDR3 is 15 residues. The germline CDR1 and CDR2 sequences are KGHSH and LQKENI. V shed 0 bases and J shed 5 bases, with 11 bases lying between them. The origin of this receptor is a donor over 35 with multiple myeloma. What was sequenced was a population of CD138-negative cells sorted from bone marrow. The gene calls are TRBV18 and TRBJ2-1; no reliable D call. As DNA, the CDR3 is TGTGCCAGCTCACCACCGATACGGCCCAACAATGAGCAGTTCTTC. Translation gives CASSPPIRPNNEQFF.